The present entry profiles one TCR beta chain with its context. The sample is drawn from a study of blood T cells in healthy people across ages. Across the whole study: Template switching recovered approximately one barcoded beta molecule for every two T cells.

Then a second PCR, running roughly 7 to 11 cycles, was carried out with a sample-barcoded 5' primer and a J-beta primer mix. TCRdb itself ran the 5' RACE reads through MiXCR, one entry per CDR3 protein. The table has 800,000 to 950,000 distinct CDR3 sequences, roughly 50% seen once; the top ten hold about an eighth. Material for sequencing was blood. The source is a man aged 30 to 39 in good health.

Here the CDR3 reads CASSGTGYDQPQHF. The CDR3 nucleotides read TGTGCCAGCAGCGGGACAGGGTACGATCAGCCCCAGCATTTT. The V call is TRBV9, the J call TRBJ1-5, with TRBD1 matching over 8 bases. The germline gives CDR1 SGDLS, CDR2 YYNGEE. The CDR3 loop spans 14 amino acids. With 3 bases clipped from V and 5 bases from J, the junction kept 4 bases outside the gene matches.